This T cell receptor beta chain was sequenced in a study of blood T cell repertoires in COVID-19. Profiling relied on immunoSEQ multiplex PCR, and the TCRdb table lists in-frame clones only, not all of them. This table holds about 150,000 clones, more than 70% found once. The V and J ends lost 5 bases and 6 bases respectively, with 7 bases between them. Germline assignment: CDR1 SEHNR and CDR2 FQNEAQ (reference sequence). The CDR3 spans 12 residues. The TCR originated in a woman between 65 and 79 years old who had recovered from COVID-19. This rearrangement joins TRBV7-9 to TRBJ2-2, with D unclear. Sequencing was performed on peripheral blood. CDR3 protein: CASSPGPGELFF. CDR3 in DNA: TGTGCCAGCAGCCCGGGTCCCGGGGAGCTGTTTTTT.